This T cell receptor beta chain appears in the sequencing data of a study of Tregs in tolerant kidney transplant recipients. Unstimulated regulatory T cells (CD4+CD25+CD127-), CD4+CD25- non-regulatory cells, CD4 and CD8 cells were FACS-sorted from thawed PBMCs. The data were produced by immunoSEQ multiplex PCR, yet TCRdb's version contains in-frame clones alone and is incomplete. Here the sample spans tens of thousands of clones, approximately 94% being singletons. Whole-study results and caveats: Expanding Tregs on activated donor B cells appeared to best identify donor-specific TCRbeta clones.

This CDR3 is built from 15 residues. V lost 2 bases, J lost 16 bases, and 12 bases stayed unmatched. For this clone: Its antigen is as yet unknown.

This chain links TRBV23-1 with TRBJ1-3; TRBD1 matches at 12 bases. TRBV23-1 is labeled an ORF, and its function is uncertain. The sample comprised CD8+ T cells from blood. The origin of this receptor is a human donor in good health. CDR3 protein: CASSQPPGQGATRYF. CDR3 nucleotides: TGCGCCAGCAGTCAACCACCGGGACAGGGGGCTACCAGGTATTTT.